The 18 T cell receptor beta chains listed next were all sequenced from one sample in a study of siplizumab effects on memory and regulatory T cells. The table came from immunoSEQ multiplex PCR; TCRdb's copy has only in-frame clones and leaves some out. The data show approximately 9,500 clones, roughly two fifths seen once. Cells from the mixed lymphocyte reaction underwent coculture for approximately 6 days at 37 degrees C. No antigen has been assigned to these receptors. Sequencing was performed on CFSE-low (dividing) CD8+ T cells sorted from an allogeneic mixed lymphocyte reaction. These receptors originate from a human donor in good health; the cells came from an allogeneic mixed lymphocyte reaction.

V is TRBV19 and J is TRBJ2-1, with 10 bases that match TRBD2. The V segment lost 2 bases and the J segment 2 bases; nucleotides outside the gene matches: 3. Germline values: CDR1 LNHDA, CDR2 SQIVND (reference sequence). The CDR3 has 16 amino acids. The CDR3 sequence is CASSISSGGTYNEQFF. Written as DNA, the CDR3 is TGTGCCAGTAGTATAAGTAGCGGGGGGACCTACAATGAGCAGTTCTTC.

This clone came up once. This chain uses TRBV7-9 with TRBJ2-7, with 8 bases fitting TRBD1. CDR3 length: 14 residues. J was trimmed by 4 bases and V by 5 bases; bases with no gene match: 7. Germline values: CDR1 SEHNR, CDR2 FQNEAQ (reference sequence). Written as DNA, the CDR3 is TGTGCCAGCAGCCCCACGGGACAGGCATACGAGCAGTACTTC. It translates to CASSPTGQAYEQYF.

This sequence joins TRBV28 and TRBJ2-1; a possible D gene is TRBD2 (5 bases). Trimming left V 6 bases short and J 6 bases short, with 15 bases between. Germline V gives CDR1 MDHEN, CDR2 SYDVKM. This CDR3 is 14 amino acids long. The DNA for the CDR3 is TGTGCCAGCAGCCCCCGGACCGCGGGCAATGAGCAGTTCTTC. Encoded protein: CASSPRTAGNEQFF.

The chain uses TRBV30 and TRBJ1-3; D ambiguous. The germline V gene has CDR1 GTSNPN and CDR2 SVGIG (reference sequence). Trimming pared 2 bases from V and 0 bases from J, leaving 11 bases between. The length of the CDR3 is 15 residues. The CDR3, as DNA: TGTGCCTGGAGTTCCTGGGTCAACTCTGGAAACACCATATATTTT. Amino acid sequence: CAWSSWVNSGNTIYF.

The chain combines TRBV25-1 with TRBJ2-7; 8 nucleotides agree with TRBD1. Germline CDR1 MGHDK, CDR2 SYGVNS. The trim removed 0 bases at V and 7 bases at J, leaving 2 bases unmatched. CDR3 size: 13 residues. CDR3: CASSEYTGGEQYF. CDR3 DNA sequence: TGTGCCAGCAGTGAATACACAGGGGGAGAGCAGTACTTC.

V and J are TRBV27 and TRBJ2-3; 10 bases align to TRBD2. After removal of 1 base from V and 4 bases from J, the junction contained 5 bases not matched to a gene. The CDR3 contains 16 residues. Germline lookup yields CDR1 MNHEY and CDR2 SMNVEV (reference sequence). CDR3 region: CASSLLSGGASDTQYF. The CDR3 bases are TGTGCCAGCAGTTTATTGAGCGGGGGGGCCTCAGATACGCAGTATTTT.

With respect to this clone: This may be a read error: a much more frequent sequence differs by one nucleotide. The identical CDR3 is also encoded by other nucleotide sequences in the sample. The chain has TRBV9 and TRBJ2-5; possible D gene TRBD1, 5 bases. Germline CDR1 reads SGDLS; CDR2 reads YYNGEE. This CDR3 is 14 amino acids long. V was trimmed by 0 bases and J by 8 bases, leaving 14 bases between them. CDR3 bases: TGTGCCAGCAGCGTAGAGGACAACCTGGAAACCCAGTACTTC. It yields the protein CASSVEDNLETQYF.

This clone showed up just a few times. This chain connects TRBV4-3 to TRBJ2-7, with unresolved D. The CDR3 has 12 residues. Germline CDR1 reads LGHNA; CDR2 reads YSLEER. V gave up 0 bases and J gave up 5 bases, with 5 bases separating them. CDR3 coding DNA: TGCGCCAGCAGCCAAGACCGGAACGAGCAGTACTTC. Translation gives CASSQDRNEQYF.

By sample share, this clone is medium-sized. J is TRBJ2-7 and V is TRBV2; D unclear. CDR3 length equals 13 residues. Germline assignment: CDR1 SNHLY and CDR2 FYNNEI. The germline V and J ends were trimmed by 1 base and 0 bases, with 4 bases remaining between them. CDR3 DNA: TGTGCCAGCAGTGAAGAGAACTCCTACGAGCAGTACTTC. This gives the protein CASSEENSYEQYF.

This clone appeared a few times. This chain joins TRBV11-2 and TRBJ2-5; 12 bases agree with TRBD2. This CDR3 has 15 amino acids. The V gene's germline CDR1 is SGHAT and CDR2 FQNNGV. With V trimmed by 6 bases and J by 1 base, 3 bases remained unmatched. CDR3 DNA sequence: TGTGCCAGCAGAAGACTAGCGGGGGTCCAAGAGACCCAGTACTTC. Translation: CASRRLAGVQETQYF.

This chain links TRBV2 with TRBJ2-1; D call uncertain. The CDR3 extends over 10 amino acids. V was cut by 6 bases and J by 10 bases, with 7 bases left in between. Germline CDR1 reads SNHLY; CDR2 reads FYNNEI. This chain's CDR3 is CASRNPEQFF. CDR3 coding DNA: TGTGCCAGCAGAAACCCCGAGCAGTTCTTC.

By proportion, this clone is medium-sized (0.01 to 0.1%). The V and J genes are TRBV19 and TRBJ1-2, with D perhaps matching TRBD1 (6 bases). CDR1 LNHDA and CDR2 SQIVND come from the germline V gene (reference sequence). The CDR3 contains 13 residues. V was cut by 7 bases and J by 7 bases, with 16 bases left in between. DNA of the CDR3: TGTGCCAGTACCCGGGGGGCGGGGGCTGGCTACACCTTC. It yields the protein CASTRGAGAGYTF.

The CDR3 loop reads CASSQALALSYEQYF. DNA of the CDR3: TGCGCCAGCAGCCAAGCCCTAGCGCTTTCCTACGAGCAGTACTTC. The chain combines TRBV4-1 with TRBJ2-7, with D perhaps TRBD2 (6 bases). The CDR3 runs to 15 residues. CDR1 and CDR2 (germline): MGHRA, YSYEKL. Deletions cut 1 base from V and 1 base from J, with 11 bases between.

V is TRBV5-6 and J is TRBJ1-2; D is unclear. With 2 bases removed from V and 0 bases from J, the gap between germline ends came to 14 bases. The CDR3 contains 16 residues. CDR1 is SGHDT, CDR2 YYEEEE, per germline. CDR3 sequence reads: CASSLVGSQANYGYTF. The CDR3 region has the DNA TGTGCCAGCAGCTTAGTAGGGTCCCAAGCTAACTATGGCTACACCTTC.

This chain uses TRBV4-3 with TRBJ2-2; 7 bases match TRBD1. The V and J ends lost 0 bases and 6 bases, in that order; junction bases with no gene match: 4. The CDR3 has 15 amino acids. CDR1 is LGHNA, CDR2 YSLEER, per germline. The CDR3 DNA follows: TGCGCCAGCAGCCAAGAGAGGGGGCTGGCCGGGGAGCTGTTTTTT. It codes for CASSQERGLAGELFF.

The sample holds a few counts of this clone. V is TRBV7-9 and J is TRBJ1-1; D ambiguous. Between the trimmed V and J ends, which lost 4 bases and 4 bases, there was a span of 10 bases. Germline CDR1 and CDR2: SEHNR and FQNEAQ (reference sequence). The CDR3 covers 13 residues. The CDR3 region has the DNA TGTGCCAGCAGCTCACCCGAGACCACTGAAGCTTTCTTT. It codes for CASSSPETTEAFF.

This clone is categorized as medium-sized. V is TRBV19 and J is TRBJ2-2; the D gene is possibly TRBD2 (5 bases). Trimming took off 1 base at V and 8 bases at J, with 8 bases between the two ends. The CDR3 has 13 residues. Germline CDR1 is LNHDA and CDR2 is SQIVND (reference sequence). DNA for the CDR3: TGTGCCAGTAGTATAGTTTCGGGAGGGGAGCTGTTTTTT. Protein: CASSIVSGGELFF.

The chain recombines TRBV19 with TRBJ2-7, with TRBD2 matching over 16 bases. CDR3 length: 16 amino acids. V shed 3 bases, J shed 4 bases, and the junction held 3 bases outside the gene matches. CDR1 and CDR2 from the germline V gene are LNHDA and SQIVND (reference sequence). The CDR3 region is CASSMGLAGGQYEQYF. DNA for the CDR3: TGTGCCAGTAGTATGGGACTAGCGGGGGGGCAATACGAGCAGTACTTC.